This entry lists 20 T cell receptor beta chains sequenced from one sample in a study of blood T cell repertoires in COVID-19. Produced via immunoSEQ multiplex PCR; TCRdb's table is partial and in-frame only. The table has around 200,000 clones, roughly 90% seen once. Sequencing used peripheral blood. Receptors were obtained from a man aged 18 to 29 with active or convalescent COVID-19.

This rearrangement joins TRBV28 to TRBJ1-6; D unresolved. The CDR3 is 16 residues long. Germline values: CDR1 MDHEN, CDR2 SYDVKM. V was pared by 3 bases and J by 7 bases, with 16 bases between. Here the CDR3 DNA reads TGTGCCAGCAGTTTGGGCGCACCCGTCGGCAATTCACCCCTCCACTTT. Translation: CASSLGAPVGNSPLHF.

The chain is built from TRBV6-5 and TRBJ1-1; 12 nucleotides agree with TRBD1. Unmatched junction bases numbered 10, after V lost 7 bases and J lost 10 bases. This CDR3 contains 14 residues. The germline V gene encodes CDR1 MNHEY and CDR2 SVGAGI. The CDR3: CASKPGQGALGAFF. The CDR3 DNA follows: TGTGCCAGCAAACCGGGACAGGGGGCGCTTGGAGCTTTCTTT.

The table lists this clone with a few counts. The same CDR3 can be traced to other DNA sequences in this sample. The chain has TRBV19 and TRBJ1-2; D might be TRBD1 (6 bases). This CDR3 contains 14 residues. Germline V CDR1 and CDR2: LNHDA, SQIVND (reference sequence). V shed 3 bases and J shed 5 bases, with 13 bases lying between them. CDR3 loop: CASSIQGGGYGYTF. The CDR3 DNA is TGTGCCAGTAGTATTCAAGGGGGTGGATATGGCTACACCTTC.

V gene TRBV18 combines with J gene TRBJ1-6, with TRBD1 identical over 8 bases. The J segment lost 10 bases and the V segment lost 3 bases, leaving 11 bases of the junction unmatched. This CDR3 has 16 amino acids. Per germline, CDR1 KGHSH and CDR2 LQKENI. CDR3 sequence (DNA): TGTGCCAGCTCACCGAAGACGCAGGGGGCTCGATCACCCCTCCACTTT. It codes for CASSPKTQGARSPLHF.

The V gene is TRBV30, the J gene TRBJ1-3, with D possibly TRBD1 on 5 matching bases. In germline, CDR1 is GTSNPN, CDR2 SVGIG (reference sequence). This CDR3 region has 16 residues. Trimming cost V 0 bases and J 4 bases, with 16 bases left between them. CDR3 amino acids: CAWSVHPGRRGNTIYF. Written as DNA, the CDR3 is TGTGCCTGGAGTGTACACCCAGGGCGACGGGGAAACACCATATATTTT.

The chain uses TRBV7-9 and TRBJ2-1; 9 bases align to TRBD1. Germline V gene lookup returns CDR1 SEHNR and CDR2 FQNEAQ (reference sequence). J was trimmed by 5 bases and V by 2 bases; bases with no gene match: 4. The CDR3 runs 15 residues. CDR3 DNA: TGTGCCAGCAGCTTAAAACAGGGGGCCGACAATGAGCAGTTCTTC. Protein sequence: CASSLKQGADNEQFF.

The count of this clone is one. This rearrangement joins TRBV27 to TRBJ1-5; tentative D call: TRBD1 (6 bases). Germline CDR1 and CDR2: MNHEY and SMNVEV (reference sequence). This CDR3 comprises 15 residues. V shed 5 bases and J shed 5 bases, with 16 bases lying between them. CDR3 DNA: TGTGCCAGCAGTCCCCTCGACAGGTACGATCAGCCCCAGCATTTT. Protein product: CASSPLDRYDQPQHF.

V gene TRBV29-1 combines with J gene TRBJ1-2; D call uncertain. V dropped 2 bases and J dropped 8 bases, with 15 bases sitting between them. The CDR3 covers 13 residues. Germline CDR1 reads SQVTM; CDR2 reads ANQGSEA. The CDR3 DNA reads TGCAGCGTTGAATGGGCTCTAACCCTGGGCTACACCTTC. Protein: CSVEWALTLGYTF.

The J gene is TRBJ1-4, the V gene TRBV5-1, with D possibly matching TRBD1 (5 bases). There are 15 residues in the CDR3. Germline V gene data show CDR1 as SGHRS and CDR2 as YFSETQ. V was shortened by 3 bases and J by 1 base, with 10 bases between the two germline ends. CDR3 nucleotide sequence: TGCGCCAGCAGCTCAACCCAGGGAACTAATGAAAAACTGTTTTTT. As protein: CASSSTQGTNEKLFF.

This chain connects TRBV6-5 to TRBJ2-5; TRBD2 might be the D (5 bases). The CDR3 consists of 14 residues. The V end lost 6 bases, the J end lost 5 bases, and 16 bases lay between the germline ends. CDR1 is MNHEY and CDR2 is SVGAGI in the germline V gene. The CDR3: CASRPPGGSETQYF. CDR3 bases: TGTGCCAGCAGACCGCCCGGAGGTTCGGAGACCCAGTACTTC.

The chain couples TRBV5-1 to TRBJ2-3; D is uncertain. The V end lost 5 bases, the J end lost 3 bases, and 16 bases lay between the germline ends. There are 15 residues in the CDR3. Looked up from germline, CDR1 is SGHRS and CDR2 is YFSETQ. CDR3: CASRYEEDGTDTQYF. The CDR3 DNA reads TGCGCCAGCAGATATGAGGAAGATGGTACAGATACGCAGTATTTT.

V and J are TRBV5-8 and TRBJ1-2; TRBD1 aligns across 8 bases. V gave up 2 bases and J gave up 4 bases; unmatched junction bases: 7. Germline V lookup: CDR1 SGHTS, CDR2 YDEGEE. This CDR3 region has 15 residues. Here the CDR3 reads CASSFPRTGSYGYTF. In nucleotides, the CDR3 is TGTGCCAGCAGCTTCCCCAGGACAGGGTCCTATGGCTACACCTTC.

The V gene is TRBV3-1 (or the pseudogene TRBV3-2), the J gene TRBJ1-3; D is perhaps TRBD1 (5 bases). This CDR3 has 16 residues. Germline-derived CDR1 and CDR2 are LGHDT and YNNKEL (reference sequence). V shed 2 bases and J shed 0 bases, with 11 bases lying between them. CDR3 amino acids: CASSQHQDNSGNTIYF. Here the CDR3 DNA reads TGTGCCAGCAGCCAACACCAGGACAACTCTGGAAACACCATATATTTT.

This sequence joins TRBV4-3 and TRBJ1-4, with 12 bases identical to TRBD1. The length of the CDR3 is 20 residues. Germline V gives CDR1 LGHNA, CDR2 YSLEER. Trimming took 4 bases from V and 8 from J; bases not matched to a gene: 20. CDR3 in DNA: TGCGCCAGCAGCCGAAGAATCGTGGGACAGGGGGCGATGATAAACGAAAAACTGTTTTTT. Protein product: CASSRRIVGQGAMINEKLFF.

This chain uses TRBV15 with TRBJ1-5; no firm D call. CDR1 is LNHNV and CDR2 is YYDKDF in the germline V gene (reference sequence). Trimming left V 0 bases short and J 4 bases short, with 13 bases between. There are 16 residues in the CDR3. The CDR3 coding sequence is TGTGCCACCAGCAGAGATAGGAGGACTACTAATCAGCCCCAGCATTTT. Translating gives CATSRDRRTTNQPQHF.

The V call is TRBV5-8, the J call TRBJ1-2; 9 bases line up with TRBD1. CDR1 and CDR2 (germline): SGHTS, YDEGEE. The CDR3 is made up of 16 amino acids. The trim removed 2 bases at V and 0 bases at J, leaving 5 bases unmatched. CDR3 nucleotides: TGTGCCAGCAGCTTATGGGACAGGGAATCTAACTATGGCTACACCTTC. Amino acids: CASSLWDRESNYGYTF.

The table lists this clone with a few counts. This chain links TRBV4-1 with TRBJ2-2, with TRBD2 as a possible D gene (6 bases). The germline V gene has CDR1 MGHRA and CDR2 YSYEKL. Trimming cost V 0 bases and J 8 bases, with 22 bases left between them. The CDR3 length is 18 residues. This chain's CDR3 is CASSQDDTGVTPGGELFF. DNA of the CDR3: TGCGCCAGCAGCCAAGATGATACGGGGGTCACCCCGGGGGGGGAGCTGTTTTTT.

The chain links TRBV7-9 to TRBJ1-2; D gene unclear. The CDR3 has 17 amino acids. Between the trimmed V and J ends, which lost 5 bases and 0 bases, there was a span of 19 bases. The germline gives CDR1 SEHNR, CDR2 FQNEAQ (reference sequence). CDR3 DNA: TGTGCCAGCAGCCTTGACGGAGCCCCCCCGCCTAACTATGGCTACACCTTC. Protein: CASSLDGAPPPNYGYTF.

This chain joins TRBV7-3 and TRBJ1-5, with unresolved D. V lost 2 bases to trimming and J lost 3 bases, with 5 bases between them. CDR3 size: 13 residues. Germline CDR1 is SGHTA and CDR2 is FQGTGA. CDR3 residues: CASSLGPNQPQHF. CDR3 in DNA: TGTGCCAGCAGCTTAGGGCCCAATCAGCCCCAGCATTTT.

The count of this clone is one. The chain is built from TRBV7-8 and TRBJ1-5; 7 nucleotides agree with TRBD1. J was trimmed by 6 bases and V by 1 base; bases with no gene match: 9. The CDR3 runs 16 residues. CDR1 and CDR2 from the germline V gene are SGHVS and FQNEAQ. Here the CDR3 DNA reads TGTGCCAGCAGCTTAGTTTTGGGACAGAGCCTTCAGCCCCAGCATTTT. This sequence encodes CASSLVLGQSLQPQHF.